A single sample is the source of the 7 T cell receptor beta chains below, sequenced in a study of T cell responses to AZD1222 COVID-19 vaccine. Here immunoSEQ multiplex PCR was the method, and the copy in TCRdb shows in-frame clones only, minus some. The table lists some 120,000 clones, around 90% of them singletons. This material consisted of peripheral blood, taken on day 0 of AZD1222 vaccination. All receptors come from an adult in good health.

The count of this clone is one. The chain couples TRBV5-4 to TRBJ1-2; 8 positions match TRBD1. J was trimmed by 4 bases and V by 1 base; bases with no gene match: 6. Germline loops: CDR1 SGHNT, CDR2 YYREEE (reference sequence). CDR3 length: 15 residues. DNA for the CDR3: TGTGCCAGCAGCTTGAGGCAGGGGGCGGGCTATGGCTACACCTTC. Translation gives CASSLRQGAGYGYTF.

V is TRBV5-1 and J is TRBJ2-7; TRBD1 matches at 10 bases. The length of the CDR3 is 14 residues. Trimming cost V 0 bases and J 6 bases; bases outside gene matches: 3. Looked up from germline, CDR1 is SGHRS and CDR2 is YFSETQ. The CDR3 protein is CASSLGDRGAEQYF. Here the CDR3 DNA reads TGCGCCAGCAGCTTGGGGGACAGGGGAGCCGAGCAGTACTTC.

The CDR3 loop is CASSLVQDTPNTEAFF. The CDR3 DNA follows: TGTGCCAGCAGCTTAGTCCAGGACACCCCCAACACTGAAGCTTTCTTT. The V call is TRBV7-9, the J call TRBJ1-1; D might be TRBD1 (5 bases). The CDR3 consists of 16 residues. Germline V lookup: CDR1 SEHNR, CDR2 FQNEAQ (reference sequence). Trimming removed 1 base from V and 2 bases from J, with 14 bases in between.

This chain joins TRBV5-4 and TRBJ2-2, with 7 bases identical to TRBD2. Trimming took 4 bases from V and 2 from J; bases not matched to a gene: 8. Germline V lookup: CDR1 SGHNT, CDR2 YYREEE (reference sequence). The CDR3 covers 16 residues. CDR3 sequence reads: CASSPRASGNTGELFF. The CDR3 nucleotides are TGTGCCAGCAGCCCTCGGGCTAGCGGTAACACCGGGGAGCTGTTTTTT.

The chain combines TRBV5-1 with TRBJ1-4; unclear D gene. The V and J ends lost 4 bases and 6 bases respectively, with 16 bases between them. The length of the CDR3 is 15 residues. Germline V lookup: CDR1 SGHRS, CDR2 YFSETQ. CDR3 amino acids: CASSPTEQNDEKLFF. CDR3 coding DNA: TGCGCCAGCAGCCCCACGGAACAGAACGATGAAAAACTGTTTTTT.

The V and J genes are TRBV24-1 and TRBJ1-2; TRBD1 matches at 9 bases. Trimming took 3 bases from V and 10 from J; bases not matched to a gene: 2. The germline CDR1 and CDR2 sequences are KGHDR and SFDVKD. CDR3 length: 12 residues. CDR3 in DNA: TGTGCCACCAGTGATGGACAGGGGACCTACACCTTC. This translates into CATSDGQGTYTF.

Only one count was recorded for this clone. The genes are TRBV11-2 and TRBJ2-7; no firm D call. The CDR3 covers 13 residues. Trimming cost V 7 bases and J 1 base, with 11 bases left between them. Germline V gene sequence: CDR1 SGHAT, CDR2 FQNNGV. DNA of the CDR3: TGTGCCAGCACCCCGGCAGGTTCCTACGAGCAGTACTTC. This encodes CASTPAGSYEQYF.